The next 26 T cell receptor beta chains were all read from a single sample in a study of blood T cell repertoires in COVID-19. The assay was immunoSEQ multiplex PCR, and TCRdb's table has in-frame clones only and misses some. The table includes approximately 400,000 clones, less than 90% detected once. The material sequenced was PBMCs or T cells enriched from blood (not recorded which). The receptors here all came from a woman in her forties or fifties who had recovered from COVID-19.

V gene TRBV19 combines with J gene TRBJ1-5; 11 bases are shared with TRBD1. Germline trimming cut 5 bases from V and 4 bases from J; bases unmatched to any gene: 7. CDR1 is LNHDA and CDR2 is SQIVND in the germline V gene (reference sequence). This CDR3 comprises 16 residues. The CDR3 loop is CASSPSWDRGNQPQHF. CDR3 in DNA: TGTGCCAGTAGTCCCTCCTGGGACAGGGGGAATCAGCCCCAGCATTTT.

The CDR3 sequence is CASIDRGSDTEAFF. The CDR3 nucleotides are TGTGCCAGCATCGACAGGGGATCAGACACTGAAGCTTTCTTT. The chain combines TRBV6-6 with TRBJ1-1, with 8 bases aligning to TRBD1. The V gene's germline CDR1 is MNHNY and CDR2 SVGAGI (reference sequence). The junction had 7 bases not matched to a gene; V was cut back by 7 bases and J by 3 bases. The CDR3 has 14 residues.

The CDR3 loop is CASSLAAGFGYTF. CDR3 DNA: TGTGCCAGCAGTTTAGCCGCCGGGTTCGGCTACACCTTC. This rearrangement joins TRBV27 to TRBJ1-2, with D hard to call. With 2 bases removed from V and 8 bases from J, the gap between germline ends came to 12 bases. This CDR3 spans 13 amino acids. The germline V gene has CDR1 MNHEY and CDR2 SMNVEV (reference sequence).

J is TRBJ1-1 and V is TRBV6-2 or TRBV6-3; TRBD1 agrees at 7 bases. The junction had 7 bases not matched to a gene; V was cut back by 6 bases and J by 0 bases. The CDR3 is 15 residues long. Germline loops: CDR1 MNHEY, CDR2 SVGEGT. The CDR3 here is CASSPTGIMNTEAFF. Here the CDR3 DNA reads TGTGCCAGCAGCCCGACAGGGATTATGAACACTGAAGCTTTCTTT.

The rearrangement joins TRBV25-1 to TRBJ2-4; no clear D gene. CDR1 and CDR2 (germline): MGHDK, SYGVNS. Trimming removed 6 bases from V and 0 bases from J, with 9 bases in between. The CDR3 consists of 14 residues. CDR3 amino acids: CASSDTIAKNIQYF. The CDR3, as DNA: TGTGCCAGCAGCGATACAATAGCCAAAAACATTCAGTACTTC.

This chain links TRBV5-1 with TRBJ1-1; maybe TRBD1 (5 bases). The V gene lost 1 base and the J gene lost 1 base, with 14 bases spanning the gap. The CDR3 covers 16 residues. Germline loops: CDR1 SGHRS, CDR2 YFSETQ. The CDR3 spells CASSLTSGKGNTEAFF. CDR3 in DNA: TGCGCCAGCAGCTTGACGTCAGGGAAAGGGAACACTGAAGCTTTCTTT.

The gene calls are TRBV19 and TRBJ2-7, with 7 positions matching TRBD1. CDR1 LNHDA and CDR2 SQIVND come from the germline V gene (reference sequence). Trimming at V came to 3 bases and at J to 5 bases, leaving 4 bases not matched to a gene. This CDR3 contains 13 residues. The CDR3 spells CASSMGTVNEQYF. Written as DNA, the CDR3 is TGTGCCAGTAGTATGGGGACAGTAAACGAGCAGTACTTC.

The V call is TRBV27, the J call TRBJ2-5; 7 bases align to TRBD1. This CDR3 is built from 14 residues. Germline V gives CDR1 MNHEY, CDR2 SMNVEV (reference sequence). V lost 6 bases and J lost 3; bases outside the gene matches: 7. The CDR3: CASRPTGTEETQYF. CDR3 DNA: TGTGCCAGCAGACCGACAGGGACGGAAGAGACCCAGTACTTC.

Here the CDR3 DNA reads TGCGCCAGCAGCCAAGCAGGAGGCTACACCTTC. Protein: CASSQAGGYTF. The chain has TRBV4-1 and TRBJ1-2; D is ambiguous. CDR1 is MGHRA, CDR2 YSYEKL, per germline. The CDR3 is 11 residues long. Trimming removed 1 base at V and 8 bases at J, with 5 bases between.

This chain connects TRBV7-8 to TRBJ1-5, with 9 bases lining up with TRBD1. With 5 bases clipped from V and 4 bases from J, the junction kept 6 bases outside the gene matches. The CDR3 spans 15 residues. Germline CDR1 and CDR2: SGHVS and FQNEAQ. The CDR3 protein is CASSIGTGRNQPQHF. The CDR3, as DNA: TGTGCCAGCAGCATAGGGACAGGGCGGAATCAGCCCCAGCATTTT.

This chain uses TRBV3-1 (or the pseudogene TRBV3-2) with TRBJ1-2, with TRBD1 as a possible D gene (5 bases). V lost 3 bases and J 3 bases, leaving 11 bases between the germline ends. The germline CDR1 and CDR2 sequences are LGHDT and YNNKEL (reference sequence). The CDR3 is 14 amino acids. This chain's CDR3 is CASSHLGADYGYTF. CDR3 nucleotide sequence: TGTGCCAGCAGCCACCTAGGGGCAGACTATGGCTACACCTTC.

The chain has TRBV7-6 and TRBJ1-2; D is perhaps TRBD1 (5 bases). Trimming took 5 bases from V and 3 from J, leaving 19 bases between them. Germline lookup yields CDR1 SGHVS and CDR2 FNYEAQ. This CDR3 region has 16 residues. CDR3 sequence: CASSPSPGQGDYGYTF. The CDR3 DNA sequence: TGTGCCAGCAGCCCCAGCCCCGGGCAGGGTGACTATGGCTACACCTTC.

This rearrangement joins TRBV6-1 to TRBJ1-1; perhaps TRBD1 as D (5 bases). Germline V gene data show CDR1 as MNHNS and CDR2 as SASEGT. This CDR3 region has 14 residues. With 1 base removed from V and 4 bases from J, the gap between germline ends came to 10 bases. The DNA for the CDR3 is TGTGCCAGCAGTGAAGTGGGGAGGGGCACTGAAGCTTTCTTT. Its translation: CASSEVGRGTEAFF.

The chain has TRBV20-1 and TRBJ2-1; D gene uncertain. Per germline, CDR1 DFQATT and CDR2 SNEGSKA (reference sequence). The CDR3 is 15 amino acids. Trimming took off 3 bases at V and 9 bases at J, with 21 bases between the two ends. CDR3 nucleotides: TGCAGTGCTAGTACCTTCTTTGCAGCGAGAAGTGAGCAGTTCTTC. Its translation: CSASTFFAARSEQFF.

This clone was recorded once. This chain joins TRBV29-1 and TRBJ1-1; 7 bases are shared with TRBD1. The CDR3 is 12 amino acids. After removal of 7 bases from V and 8 bases from J, the junction contained 10 bases not matched to a gene. Germline values: CDR1 SQVTM, CDR2 ANQGSEA. CDR3 loop: CSAQGPRGEAFF. CDR3 DNA sequence: TGCAGCGCACAGGGGCCGCGTGGGGAAGCTTTCTTT.

The chain employs TRBV19 and TRBJ1-1, with D possibly being TRBD1 (5 bases). The ends were cut back, 7 bases at V and 1 base at J, with 13 bases in the middle. This CDR3 comprises 14 residues. Germline V gene lookup returns CDR1 LNHDA and CDR2 SQIVND (reference sequence). CDR3: CASMAGRSNTEAFF. CDR3 coding DNA: TGTGCCAGTATGGCGGGACGGTCGAACACTGAAGCTTTCTTT.

The V and J genes are TRBV11-2 and TRBJ1-2, with D possibly TRBD1 on 6 matching bases. Germline V gene sequence: CDR1 SGHAT, CDR2 FQNNGV. This CDR3 contains 16 residues. Deletions cut 5 bases from V and 5 bases from J, with 21 bases between. For the CDR3, the DNA is TGTGCCAGCAGCCCCGGACGGCAGGGGTATGGGTATGGCTACACCTTC. It translates to CASSPGRQGYGYGYTF.

The J gene is TRBJ1-1, the V gene TRBV19, with D tentatively TRBD1 (6 bases). V was pared by 0 bases and J by 1 base, with 18 bases between. Germline CDR1 reads LNHDA; CDR2 reads SQIVND (reference sequence). The CDR3 extends over 18 amino acids. The CDR3 DNA is TGTGCCAGTAGTATAGATCTGGTTTTGCGGGGGGCGAACACTGAAGCTTTCTTT. Translation gives CASSIDLVLRGANTEAFF.

The chain couples TRBV5-1 to TRBJ2-7; 8 nucleotides agree with TRBD2. The germline V gene encodes CDR1 SGHRS and CDR2 YFSETQ. The CDR3 covers 19 residues. Losses at the gene ends were 4 bases for V and 7 bases for J; bases not matched to a gene: 25. The CDR3 nucleotides are TGCGCCAGCAGCGTAACACCCGCCCCGGGACTAGGGACGCTAAAGGAGCAGTACTTC. The encoded protein is CASSVTPAPGLGTLKEQYF.

The chain is built from TRBV9 and TRBJ1-2; unclear D gene. The CDR3 is made up of 13 amino acids. CDR1 is SGDLS, CDR2 YYNGEE, per germline. Trimming removed 3 bases at V and 3 bases at J, with 9 bases between. The CDR3 coding sequence is TGTGCCAGCAGCGAGCGGGTCGACTATGGCTACACCTTC. It specifies CASSERVDYGYTF.

This sequence joins TRBV3-1 (or the pseudogene TRBV3-2) and TRBJ1-1, with 7 positions matching TRBD1. CDR1 and CDR2 from the germline V gene are LGHDT and YNNKEL (reference sequence). The CDR3 has 13 amino acids. V shed 1 base, J shed 7 bases, and the junction held 3 bases outside the gene matches. CDR3 sequence reads: CASSQGTGLEAFF. The DNA for the CDR3 is TGTGCCAGCAGCCAAGGGACAGGCCTTGAAGCTTTCTTT.

The chain carries TRBV12-5 and TRBJ1-4; TRBD1 aligns across 11 bases. Trimming at V came to 10 bases and at J to 3 bases, leaving 10 bases not matched to a gene. The germline V gene has CDR1 LGHNT and CDR2 FRNRAP. The CDR3 covers 16 residues. The DNA for the CDR3 is TGTGCTATTGGGACAGGGGGTAATATAGCTAATGAAAAACTGTTTTTT. Translated: CAIGTGGNIANEKLFF.

The J gene is TRBJ1-3, the V gene TRBV18; 8 nucleotides align to TRBD1. The CDR3 is 17 amino acids. Germline assignment: CDR1 KGHSH and CDR2 LQKENI. Unmatched junction bases numbered 12, after V lost 5 bases and J lost 3 bases. The CDR3 region is CASSNYGQGSNGNTIYF. The CDR3 DNA reads as TGTGCCAGCTCAAACTATGGACAGGGTTCCAATGGAAACACCATATATTTT.

The V and J genes are TRBV5-8 and TRBJ1-5; 8 bases match TRBD1. The CDR3 consists of 17 residues. The germline CDR1 and CDR2 sequences are SGHTS and YDEGEE. The trim removed 1 base at V and 7 bases at J, leaving 13 bases unmatched. The CDR3 sequence: CASSLPRDRILNQPQHF. For the CDR3, the DNA is TGTGCCAGCAGCTTGCCCCGGGACAGGATCCTTAACCAGCCCCAGCATTTT.

The V call is TRBV6-5, the J call TRBJ1-4, with TRBD1 matching over 8 bases. CDR1 MNHEY and CDR2 SVGAGI come from the germline V gene. The CDR3 contains 15 residues. The junction had 11 bases not matched to a gene; V was cut back by 7 bases and J by 7 bases. CDR3 DNA: TGTGCCAGCACGAGAGAGGGGGGGACAGGTGAAAAACTGTTTTTT. It encodes CASTREGGTGEKLFF.

The rearrangement links TRBV9 to TRBJ1-1, with 7 bases lining up with TRBD1. The CDR3 consists of 15 residues. Germline-derived CDR1 and CDR2 are SGDLS and YYNGEE. J lost 2 bases, V lost 3 bases, and 7 bases had no gene match. CDR3 DNA: TGTGCCAGCAGCGCTAGACAGGGAATCAACACTGAAGCTTTCTTT. It encodes CASSARQGINTEAFF.